This TCR beta chain was captured in a study of beta chain features in type 1 diabetes. Study observations and caveats: Within each of all four CD4+ subsets, Type 1 diabetes patients had TCRB CDR3s that were moderately but significantly shorter. A potential PCR bias toward shorter templates would be equal in patient and control samples.

This CDR3 contains 15 residues. CDR1 is SGHNT and CDR2 is YYREEE in the germline V gene (reference sequence). V lost 0 bases and J 4 bases, leaving 11 bases between the germline ends. Donors underwent one heparinised blood draw, 100 to 150 mL on average. Expressed TCRB transcripts were sequenced because the isolated RNA had all been reverse transcribed beforehand. Roughly 3.6 million reads were obtained on average from naive, central memory and regulatory T cell samples. TCRdb keeps only in-frame clones here, not all; method: immunoSEQ multiplex PCR. Among about 260,000 clones, roughly 70% were seen once, and the ten largest hold 0.053%. This clone was found once. Its antigen remains unidentified.

The chain employs TRBV5-4 and TRBJ2-1; D perhaps matches TRBD1 (5 bases). This clonotype was sampled from a man aged 25 to 40 in good health. Sample: naive CD4+ T cells from blood. Here the CDR3 reads CASSLDAGRYNEQFF. The CDR3, as DNA: TGTGCCAGCAGCTTGGATGCAGGGCGTTACAATGAGCAGTTCTTC.